One and the same sample provided the 18 T cell receptor beta chains below, sequenced in a study of blood T cells in healthy people across ages. The second PCR ran roughly 7 to 11 cycles with a sample-barcoded 5' primer and J-beta primers. One entry per CDR3 protein, called by TCRdb with MiXCR from the 5' RACE reads. The sample shows 910,000 or so distinct CDR3 sequences, roughly 47% of them seen only once. Sequencing input: blood. The receptor set was obtained from a woman aged 55-69 years in good health.

The rearrangement joins TRBV12-3 or TRBV12-4 to TRBJ2-1, with a weak D call TRBD1 (7 bases). The CDR3 has 16 amino acids. Trimming cost V 6 bases and J 2 bases, with 17 bases left between them. DNA for the CDR3: TGTGCCAGCAGCCCTACAGGGGACTGGGCCTACAATGAGCAGTTCTTC. Translation gives CASSPTGDWAYNEQFF.

This rearrangement joins TRBV5-1 to TRBJ2-5; 10 positions match TRBD1. The CDR3 runs 15 residues. The junction had 5 bases not matched to a gene; V was cut back by 4 bases and J by 2 bases. CDR1 and CDR2 (germline): SGHRS, YFSETQ. Here the CDR3 DNA reads TGCGCCAGCAGCACCATGGGACAGGGGCAAGAGACCCAGTACTTC. As protein: CASSTMGQGQETQYF. Together with reference TRBV5-1 and TRBJ2-5, the CDR3 gives the full variable domain: KAGVTQTPRYLIKTRGQQVTLSCSPISGHRSVSWYQQTPGQGLQFLFEYFSETQRNKGNFPGRFSGRQFSNSRSEMNVSTLELGDSALYLCASSTMGQGQETQYFGPGTRLLVL.

The chain carries TRBV11-2 and TRBJ2-3; TRBD2 is a possible D gene (7 bases). Germline V gene data show CDR1 as SGHAT and CDR2 as FQNNGV. Trimming took 2 bases from V and 5 from J, leaving 17 bases between them. The CDR3 has 16 amino acids. The chain's CDR3 is CASSLRIRGAGDTQYF. The CDR3 DNA sequence: TGTGCCAGCAGCTTAAGGATTCGGGGGGCTGGAGATACGCAGTATTTT.

The chain uses TRBV7-2 and TRBJ2-2; the D is unclear. The germline V and J ends were trimmed by 5 bases and 0 bases, with 7 bases remaining between them. The CDR3 has 14 residues. The V gene's germline CDR1 is SGHTA and CDR2 FQGNSA. The CDR3: CASSGYANTGELFF. The CDR3 DNA sequence: TGTGCCAGCAGCGGATACGCGAACACCGGGGAGCTGTTTTTT.

The V call is TRBV29-1, the J call TRBJ2-3; D gene unclear. Per the germline V gene, CDR1 is SQVTM and CDR2 is ANQGSEA. The CDR3 is 13 amino acids. V was shortened by 4 bases and J by 5 bases, with 13 bases between the two germline ends. The CDR3 is CSVAPGSLDTQYF. The DNA of the CDR3 is TGCAGCGTTGCTCCGGGCAGTCTAGATACGCAGTATTTT.

V usage is TRBV20-1 and J usage is TRBJ1-1; no firm D call. Germline V gene data show CDR1 as DFQATT and CDR2 as SNEGSKA (reference sequence). CDR3 size: 14 residues. Trimming stripped 2 bases from V and 0 bases from J, with 10 bases between. CDR3 protein: CSARLGRMNTEAFF. CDR3 sequence (DNA): TGCAGTGCTAGATTGGGTCGGATGAACACTGAAGCTTTCTTT.

The rearrangement uses TRBV25-1 and TRBJ2-3; D perhaps matches TRBD1 (5 bases). From germline, CDR1 is MGHDK and CDR2 SYGVNS. Trimming stripped 10 bases from V and 2 bases from J, with 19 bases between. The CDR3 contains 15 residues. CDR3 coding DNA: TGTGCCACCACTCCTCAGGGTCGATCCACAGATACGCAGTATTTT. Translating it yields CATTPQGRSTDTQYF.

The chain's CDR3 is CASSFRQARNQPQHF. CDR3 nucleotides: TGTGCCAGCAGTTTCAGACAGGCGAGGAATCAGCCCCAGCATTTT. This chain links TRBV12-3 or TRBV12-4 with TRBJ1-5; D is perhaps TRBD1 (6 bases). V gave up 3 bases and J gave up 4 bases, with 13 bases separating them. This CDR3 has 15 amino acids.

This sequence joins TRBV28 and TRBJ1-2; D perhaps matches TRBD1 (6 bases). The CDR3 runs 13 residues. Per germline, CDR1 MDHEN and CDR2 SYDVKM. The germline V and J ends were trimmed by 6 bases and 3 bases, with 11 bases remaining between them. CDR3 DNA sequence: TGTGCCAGCAGACAGGGAGGATACTATGGCTACACCTTC. Its protein product is CASRQGGYYGYTF.

This clonotype appeared a few times. The chain's CDR3 is CASSPFSGGFQETQYF. The CDR3 region has the DNA TGTGCCAGCAGTCCTTTTAGCGGGGGGTTCCAAGAGACCCAGTACTTC. This chain joins TRBV28 and TRBJ2-5; 10 nucleotides align to TRBD2. The CDR3 is 16 amino acids. The junction had 7 bases not matched to a gene; V was cut back by 5 bases and J by 1 base. Germline V gene lookup returns CDR1 MDHEN and CDR2 SYDVKM.

This clonotype was observed a few times. The V and J genes are TRBV20-1 and TRBJ1-2; D is uncertain. Germline V gene sequence: CDR1 DFQATT, CDR2 SNEGSKA (reference sequence). V lost 2 bases and J lost 6, with 13 bases in between. The CDR3 loop spans 13 amino acids. CDR3 DNA sequence: TGCAGTGCTAGACCCATTCGGGGAAATGGCTACACCTTC. Translating gives CSARPIRGNGYTF.

This clonotype was seen a few times. The J gene is TRBJ1-2, the V gene TRBV25-1; 7 positions match TRBD1. V shed 8 bases and J 0 bases; nucleotides not matched to a gene: 3. Germline V gene data show CDR1 as MGHDK and CDR2 as SYGVNS. This CDR3 region has 13 residues. CDR3 nucleotides: TGTGCCAGCTCGGACAGGTCTAACTATGGCTACACCTTC. This encodes CASSDRSNYGYTF.

The rearrangement links TRBV20-1 to TRBJ2-3; a weak D match, TRBD2 (6 bases). CDR1 and CDR2 from the germline V gene are DFQATT and SNEGSKA (reference sequence). Between the trimmed V and J ends, which lost 5 bases and 0 bases, there was a span of 18 bases. This CDR3 region has 16 residues. CDR3 sequence: CSASGVLATSTDTQYF. Here the CDR3 DNA reads TGCAGTGCTTCAGGCGTGCTAGCGACAAGCACAGATACGCAGTATTTT.

The rearrangement uses TRBV24-1 and TRBJ2-7; 11 bases agree with TRBD2. The DNA end is more similar to TRBJ2-5, so the J call may be wrong. The CDR3 is 16 residues long. Germline loops: CDR1 KGHDR, CDR2 SFDVKD. CDR3 protein: CATSDVTSGSGETQYF. CDR3 sequence (DNA): TGTGCCACCAGTGACGTTACTAGCGGGAGCGGGGAGACCCAGTACTTC.

The chain joins TRBV12-3 or TRBV12-4 to TRBJ2-3; D not resolved. This CDR3 spans 14 amino acids. V was clipped by 6 bases and J by 0 bases, with 10 bases between them. The CDR3 is CASSRAGSTDTQYF. The CDR3 coding sequence is TGTGCCAGCAGCCGTGCTGGTAGCACAGATACGCAGTATTTT.

The rearrangement uses TRBV7-6 and TRBJ2-6; the D gene is possibly TRBD1 (6 bases). The germline gives CDR1 SGHVS, CDR2 FNYEAQ. The CDR3 spans 18 residues. V lost 2 bases and J lost 1, with 15 bases in between. The CDR3, as DNA: TGTGCCAGCAGCTTAACCCTCAGGGGTCCATCTGGGGCCAACGTCCTGACTTTC. Its translation is CASSLTLRGPSGANVLTF.

This CDR3 is CAWKPTGLLEAFF. CDR3 in DNA: TGTGCCTGGAAACCGACAGGACTACTTGAAGCTTTCTTT. J is TRBJ1-1 and V is TRBV30; D possibly corresponds to TRBD1 (6 bases). V was shortened by 4 bases and J by 7 bases, with 16 bases between the two germline ends. The CDR3 has 13 residues. CDR1 and CDR2 from the germline V gene are GTSNPN and SVGIG (reference sequence).

This chain links TRBV18 with TRBJ2-3; 8 nucleotides agree with TRBD2. The CDR3 covers 15 residues. V lost 6 bases, J lost 2 bases, and 7 bases stayed unmatched. Germline loops: CDR1 KGHSH, CDR2 LQKENI. CDR3 DNA: TGTGCCAGCTCCCCCAGACTAGCGCACACAGATACGCAGTATTTT. Amino acids: CASSPRLAHTDTQYF. Full variable domain (missing parts from reference TRBV18 and TRBJ2-3): NAGVMQNPRHLVRRRGQEARLRCSPMKGHSHVYWYRQLPEEGLKFMVYLQKENIIDESGMPKERFSAEFPKEGPSILRIQQVVRGDSAAYFCASSPRLAHTDTQYFGPGTRLTVL.